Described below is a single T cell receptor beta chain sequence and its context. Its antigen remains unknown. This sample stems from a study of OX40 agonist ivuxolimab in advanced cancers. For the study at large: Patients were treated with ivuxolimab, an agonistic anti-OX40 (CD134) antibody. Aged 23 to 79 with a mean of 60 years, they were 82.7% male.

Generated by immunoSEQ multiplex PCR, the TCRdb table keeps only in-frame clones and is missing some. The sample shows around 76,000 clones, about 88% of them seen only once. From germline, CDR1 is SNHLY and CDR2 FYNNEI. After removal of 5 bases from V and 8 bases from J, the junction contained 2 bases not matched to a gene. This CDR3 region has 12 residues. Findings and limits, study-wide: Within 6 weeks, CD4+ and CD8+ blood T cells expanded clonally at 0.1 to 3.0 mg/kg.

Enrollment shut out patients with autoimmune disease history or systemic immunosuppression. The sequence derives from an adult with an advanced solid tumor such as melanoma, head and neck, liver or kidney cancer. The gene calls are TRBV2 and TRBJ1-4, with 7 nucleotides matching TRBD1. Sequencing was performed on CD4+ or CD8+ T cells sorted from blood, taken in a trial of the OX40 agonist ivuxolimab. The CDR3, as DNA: TGTGCCAGCAGTTACAGGGGCGAAAAACTGTTTTTT. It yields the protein CASSYRGEKLFF.